These 20 T cell receptor beta chains originate from one sample sequenced in a study of cytomegalovirus exposure and HLA in healthy donors. 60 Vbeta and 13 Jbeta primers were used in PCR. The method was immunoSEQ multiplex PCR; TCRdb's version includes in-frame clones alone and lacks a portion of them. The table shows some 150,000 clones, with roughly 79% occurring only once. Sequencing was performed on PBMCs. Source of these receptors: a male donor in good health and CMV-seronegative.

This clone was recorded once. The chain has TRBV7-3 and TRBJ2-5, with D tentatively TRBD2 (6 bases). The CDR3 consists of 13 residues. V lost 2 bases and J lost 5, with 9 bases in between. Per germline, CDR1 SGHTA and CDR2 FQGTGA. The CDR3, as DNA: TGTGCCAGCAGCTTATCGGCGGGGGAGACCCAGTACTTC. Encoded protein: CASSLSAGETQYF.

V usage is TRBV9 and J usage is TRBJ1-1; TRBD1 agrees at 7 bases. V dropped 3 bases and J dropped 0; count of bases not matched to a gene: 8. Germline CDR1 reads SGDLS; CDR2 reads YYNGEE. The CDR3 consists of 16 residues. The DNA for the CDR3 is TGTGCCAGCAGCGGGCCGACAGGGCCAATGAACACTGAAGCTTTCTTT. It yields the protein CASSGPTGPMNTEAFF.

Concerning this clone itself: The junction and the germline gene differ at one end; a read error may be behind it. The V call is TRBV19, the J call TRBJ1-1, with D possibly TRBD1 on 5 matching bases. CDR3 length: 14 residues. Germline loops: CDR1 LNHDA, CDR2 SQIVND (reference sequence). CDR3 region: CASSVRDYNTKAFF. The CDR3 nucleotides are TGTGCCAGTAGTGTCAGGGATTATAACACTAAAGCTTTCTTT.

This CDR3 is CASRSRDTNEQYF. Written as DNA, the CDR3 is TGTGCCAGCAGGAGCCGGGACACCAACGAGCAGTACTTC. The chain couples TRBV21-1 to TRBJ2-7; the table's D call of TRBD1 was not tested on the DNA. TRBV21-1 is annotated as a pseudogene. CDR3 length: 13 residues.

The V call is TRBV7-3, the J call TRBJ1-1; D call uncertain. Germline lookup yields CDR1 SGHTA and CDR2 FQGTGA. V lost 5 bases and J 1 base, leaving 8 bases between the germline ends. The CDR3 consists of 13 residues. The CDR3 here is CASSEQWNTEAFF. The CDR3 DNA follows: TGTGCCAGCAGCGAACAGTGGAACACTGAAGCTTTCTTT.

The chain has TRBV5-4 and TRBJ2-1, with TRBD2 matching over 11 bases. The CDR3 has 15 residues. Germline values: CDR1 SGHNT, CDR2 YYREEE (reference sequence). Trimming at V came to 5 bases and at J to 4 bases, leaving 5 bases not matched to a gene. The CDR3 protein is CASSPRTSGYNEQFF. CDR3 sequence (DNA): TGTGCCAGCAGTCCTAGGACTAGCGGGTACAATGAGCAGTTCTTC.

This chain links TRBV14 with TRBJ2-1; 10 positions agree with TRBD2. Unmatched junction bases numbered 7, after V lost 1 base and J lost 10 bases. Germline-derived CDR1 and CDR2 are SGHDN and FVKESK. The CDR3 is made up of 15 amino acids. The DNA of the CDR3 is TGTGCCAGCAGCCAAGGGCGTCTAGCGGGGGAGGAGCAGTTCTTC. Its translation is CASSQGRLAGEEQFF.

This sequence joins TRBV6-4 and TRBJ2-2; D call uncertain. The length of the CDR3 is 11 residues. Germline values: CDR1 MRHNA, CDR2 SNTAGT. Between the trimmed V and J ends, which lost 3 bases and 7 bases, there was a span of 3 bases. The CDR3 region is CASSDSGELFF. The CDR3 bases are TGTGCCAGCAGTGATAGCGGGGAGCTGTTTTTT.

The chain recombines TRBV5-1 with TRBJ1-5; D gene unclear. From germline, CDR1 is SGHRS and CDR2 YFSETQ. This CDR3 has 14 amino acids. V gave up 4 bases and J gave up 4 bases, with 12 bases separating them. The CDR3 DNA is TGCGCCAGCAGCCGTGTGGGCGGGAATCAGCCCCAGCATTTT. This gives the protein CASSRVGGNQPQHF.

This chain uses TRBV29-1 with TRBJ1-6; 10 nucleotides match TRBD1. This CDR3 comprises 12 residues. Germline V CDR1 and CDR2: SQVTM, ANQGSEA. The V gene end was trimmed by 6 bases and the J gene end by 9 bases; junction bases not matched to a gene: 2. Written as DNA, the CDR3 is TGCAGCGTGGGGACAGGGGTTTCACCCCTCCACTTT. Translating it yields CSVGTGVSPLHF. The full variable domain, in which reference TRBV29-1 and TRBJ1-6 provide the parts outside the CDR3, is SAVISQKPSRDICQRGTSLTIQCQVDSQVTMMFWYRQQPGQSLTLIATANQGSEATYESGFVIDKFPISRPNLTFSTLTVSNMSPEDSSIYLCSVGTGVSPLHFGNGTRLTVT.

The chain couples TRBV27 to TRBJ1-1, with 7 bases that match TRBD1. CDR1 MNHEY and CDR2 SMNVEV come from the germline V gene (reference sequence). Trimming cost V 5 bases and J 3 bases; bases outside gene matches: 12. This CDR3 has 16 amino acids. The CDR3 spells CASSQTGNGWDTEAFF. DNA of the CDR3: TGTGCCAGCAGTCAGACAGGGAACGGGTGGGACACTGAAGCTTTCTTT.

V and J are TRBV7-3 and TRBJ2-1; 8 bases map to TRBD2. Germline V gene sequence: CDR1 SGHTA, CDR2 FQGTGA. J lost 8 bases, V lost 3 bases, and 9 bases had no gene match. The CDR3 is made up of 15 amino acids. The chain's CDR3 is CASSFRSGSGYEQFF. CDR3 bases: TGTGCCAGCAGCTTCAGAAGCGGGAGTGGGTATGAGCAGTTCTTC.

V and J are TRBV6-5 and TRBJ2-5, with 9 bases that match TRBD1. The J call could be wrong; TRBJ2-7 is a better fit for the DNA end. The CDR3 totals 14 residues. Germline V gene sequence: CDR1 MNHEY, CDR2 SVGAGI. For the CDR3, the DNA is TGTGCCAGCAGTCCGACAGGGGGGTTCACCGAGCAGTACTTC. It specifies CASSPTGGFTEQYF.

This chain connects TRBV7-2 to TRBJ2-7; 9 positions agree with TRBD1. Germline CDR1 is SGHTA and CDR2 is FQGNSA. J gave up 4 bases and V 3 bases, and 7 bases lay outside the gene matches. This CDR3 has 15 residues. Here the CDR3 reads CASSFTGTGLYEQYF. The CDR3 DNA sequence: TGTGCCAGCAGCTTCACCGGGACAGGGCTGTACGAGCAGTACTTC.

CDR3 coding DNA: TGTGCCAGCAGTTCCTATATACAGATTTCGCAGTACTTC. It codes for CASSSYIQISQYF. V and J are TRBV6-6 and TRBJ2-7, with D unresolved. This CDR3 spans 13 amino acids. Germline CDR1 reads MNHNY; CDR2 reads SVGAGI (reference sequence). V was cut by 4 bases and J by 9 bases, with 16 bases left in between.

The rearrangement links TRBV29-1 to TRBJ2-1; 9 bases fit TRBD1. J gave up 4 bases and V 7 bases, and 17 bases lay outside the gene matches. The germline CDR1 and CDR2 sequences are SQVTM and ANQGSEA. The CDR3 consists of 17 residues. This chain's CDR3 is CSGRAGQGVRKYNEQFF. DNA of the CDR3: TGCAGCGGTCGCGCGGGACAGGGAGTACGAAAGTACAATGAGCAGTTCTTC.

This chain connects TRBV5-1 to TRBJ2-5, with D perhaps TRBD1 (6 bases). The CDR3 sequence is 14 residues long. V was clipped by 4 bases and J by 1 base, with 11 bases between them. The germline gives CDR1 SGHRS, CDR2 YFSETQ. The CDR3 DNA follows: TGCGCCAGCAGCAAAACAGGGAGCCAAGAGACCCAGTACTTC. This sequence encodes CASSKTGSQETQYF.

The rearrangement joins TRBV15 to TRBJ2-1, with D perhaps TRBD2 (6 bases). Trimming took 1 base from V and 5 from J, leaving 12 bases between them. Germline CDR1 is LNHNV and CDR2 is YYDKDF (reference sequence). This CDR3 region has 15 residues. The CDR3 coding sequence is TGTGCCACCAGCAGAGTGGGAGGCGACGACAATGAGCAGTTCTTC. It encodes CATSRVGGDDNEQFF.

In DNA form, the CDR3 reads TGTGCCAGCAGTTGGGGACACCGCGGGGAGCTGTTTTTT. It translates to CASSWGHRGELFF. This chain links TRBV27 with TRBJ2-2; maybe TRBD1 (6 bases). CDR1 and CDR2 from the germline V gene are MNHEY and SMNVEV (reference sequence). The CDR3 is made up of 13 amino acids. The germline V and J ends were trimmed by 4 bases and 7 bases, with 10 bases remaining between them.

The chain combines TRBV11-1 with TRBJ1-1; 9 bases map to TRBD1. This CDR3 has 15 residues. Per germline, CDR1 SGHAT and CDR2 FQDESV (reference sequence). Germline trimming cut 5 bases from V and 5 bases from J; bases unmatched to any gene: 9. CDR3 sequence (DNA): TGTGCCAGCAGCGTACAGGGGGCGCGTATAACTGAAGCTTTCTTT. It translates to CASSVQGARITEAFF.